This TCR beta chain was obtained from a study of blood T cell repertoires in COVID-19. The CDR3 totals 15 residues. V lost 7 bases to trimming and J lost 5 bases; unmatched junction nucleotides: 5. Looked up from germline, CDR1 is SGDLS and CDR2 is YYNGEE. Sequenced by immunoSEQ multiplex PCR; TCRdb stores in-frame clones only, minus some. The sample includes approximately 170,000 clones, roughly nine tenths of them seen just once. The chain has TRBV9 and TRBJ2-2; 13 bases line up with TRBD2. The sequenced sample was peripheral blood. The clonotype was recovered from a woman aged 70-85 years with acute or convalescent COVID-19. CDR3 sequence (DNA): TGTGCCAGCGGAGGACTAGCGGGAGATACCGGGGAGCTGTTTTTT. Translating it yields CASGGLAGDTGELFF.